A selection of T cell receptor beta chains follows, all from one sample in a study of blood T cell repertoires in COVID-19. Libraries were prepared by immunoSEQ multiplex PCR; TCRdb keeps only in-frame clonotypes and omits some of them. The table shows 90,000 to 150,000 clones, with over 75% occurring only once. Sequenced sample: peripheral blood. These receptors originate from an older man with acute or convalescent COVID-19. Both conserved end residues are part of each CDR3. The D gene is left open where the match is weak. Not every row has a clone size; where given, it reads once, few, many or a size class.

>-|-|TRBV29-1|TRBJ2-3
CSVVARDGGFTADTQYF
TGCAGCGTTGTAGCCAGGGACGGGGGTTTTACCGCAGATACGCAGTATTTT
>TRBD2|-|TRBV7-2|TRBJ2-1
CASSLERGSYNEQFF
TGTGCCAGCAGCTTAGAGCGGGGGTCCTACAATGAGCAGTTCTTC
>-|-|TRBV7-3|TRBJ1-1
CASSLTTGTEAFF
TGTGCCAGCAGCTTAACTACGGGGACTGAAGCTTTCTTT
>TRBD2|-|TRBV7-2|TRBJ2-7
CASAPDQTRGLAGRYEQYF
TGTGCCAGCGCCCCAGACCAGACCCGGGGGCTAGCGGGGAGATACGAGCAGTACTTC
>-|-|TRBV5-5|TRBJ2-7
CASSLGGSSYEQYF
TGTGCCAGCAGCTTGGGTGGTAGCTCCTACGAGCAGTACTTC
>-|once|TRBV6-4|TRBJ2-2
CASSAGPGGTGELFF
TGTGCCAGCAGTGCGGGACCCGGGGGAACCGGGGAGCTGTTTTTT
>TRBD1|-|TRBV5-1|TRBJ2-7
CASSSSGTDPYEQYF
TGCGCCAGCAGCTCCTCCGGGACAGATCCCTACGAGCAGTACTTC
>TRBD1|-|TRBV3-1/TRBV3-2|TRBJ2-3
CASSQDPGQGAQYF
TGTGCCAGCAGCCAAGATCCGGGACAGGGGGCGCAGTATTTT
>-|-|TRBV5-4|TRBJ2-1
CASSLAAGISYNEQFF
TGTGCCAGCAGCTTGGCGGCAGGGATTTCCTACAATGAGCAGTTCTTC
>-|few|TRBV2|TRBJ2-1
CASSYNRDQGEQFF
TGTGCCAGCAGTTACAACAGGGATCAGGGCGAGCAGTTCTTC
>TRBD1|-|TRBV14|TRBJ2-2
CASSLGQGWTGELFF
TGTGCCAGCAGCCTTGGACAGGGATGGACCGGGGAGCTGTTTTTT
>TRBD2|-|TRBV12-3/TRBV12-4|TRBJ2-7
CASSLSGSYEQYF
TGTGCCAGCAGTCTTAGCGGGAGCTACGAGCAGTACTTC
>TRBD2|-|TRBV5-6|TRBJ2-5
CASSRAGGLQETQYF
TGTGCCAGCAGCAGAGCGGGGGGGCTTCAAGAGACCCAGTACTTC
>-|-|TRBV18|TRBJ1-6
CASSASSYNSPLHF
TGTGCCAGCTCGGCAAGCTCCTATAATTCACCCCTCCACTTT
>-|-|TRBV28|TRBJ2-2
CASSPSSGGAGELFF
TGTGCCAGCAGTCCCTCGAGCGGCGGGGCCGGGGAGCTGTTTTTT
>-|-|TRBV9|TRBJ1-6
CASSVGGSNSPLHF
TGTGCCAGCAGCGTAGGAGGTTCTAATTCACCCCTCCACTTT
>-|-|TRBV7-3|TRBJ2-1
CASSFSATDNEQFF
TGTGCCAGCAGCTTTTCTGCGACAGACAATGAGCAGTTCTTC
>-|-|TRBV7-9|TRBJ1-2
CASSTLQNLGGYGYTF
TGTGCCAGCAGCACTTTACAGAATCTCGGGGGCTATGGCTACACCTTC
>-|-|TRBV7-8|TRBJ1-1
CASSLSQGKYTEAFF
TGTGCCAGCAGCTTGTCCCAGGGAAAGTACACTGAAGCTTTCTTT
>-|-|TRBV27|TRBJ1-4
CASSLYPGTSATNEKLFF
TGTGCCAGCAGTTTATATCCCGGGACTAGCGCAACTAATGAAAAACTGTTTTTT
>TRBD1|-|TRBV5-1|TRBJ2-4
CASSPRDRDKVSKNIQYF
TGCGCCAGCAGCCCCCGGGACAGGGATAAAGTTTCCAAAAACATTCAGTACTTC
>TRBD1|-|TRBV5-4|TRBJ1-5
CASSVQGAGQPQHF
TGTGCCAGCAGCGTACAGGGGGCGGGCCAGCCCCAGCATTTT
>TRBD1|-|TRBV11-2|TRBJ2-3
CASSSPGTGGMRTDTQYF
TGTGCCAGCAGCTCCCCCGGGACAGGGGGTATGAGGACAGATACGCAGTATTTT
>TRBD2|few|TRBV7-2|TRBJ2-1
CASSLGLAGGGEQFF
TGTGCCAGCAGCTTAGGACTAGCGGGAGGAGGTGAGCAGTTCTTC
>TRBD2|-|TRBV7-6|TRBJ2-1
CASAVTSGGFRQFF
TGTGCCAGCGCTGTTACTAGCGGGGGTTTTCGGCAGTTCTTC
>-|-|TRBV5-1|TRBJ1-6
CASSLVQNSPLHF
TGCGCCAGCAGCTTGGTTCAGAATTCACCCCTCCACTTT
>TRBD1|-|TRBV12-3/TRBV12-4|TRBJ1-2
CASSSHRGGYTF
TGTGCCAGCAGTTCCCACAGGGGAGGCTACACCTTC
>-|-|TRBV19|TRBJ1-2
CALGGGPNYGYTF
TGTGCCCTCGGCGGGGGGCCGAACTATGGCTACACCTTC
>TRBD2|once|TRBV27|TRBJ2-3
CASSLAGGRRTDTQYF
TGTGCCAGCAGTCTAGCGGGAGGGCGACGCACAGATACGCAGTATTTT
>TRBD1|-|TRBV5-1|TRBJ2-7
CASSRTGTETYEQYF
TGCGCCAGCAGCCGGACCGGGACAGAGACCTACGAGCAGTACTTC
>-|few|TRBV27|TRBJ2-5
CASSFYSPGETQYF
TGTGCCAGCAGTTTTTATAGCCCGGGAGAGACCCAGTACTTC
>-|-|TRBV18|TRBJ2-7
CASSRPGGSAEQYF
TGTGCCAGCTCACGACCTGGGGGGTCCGCCGAGCAGTACTTC
>-|-|TRBV27|TRBJ1-4
CASSFRGSTEKLFF
TGTGCCAGCAGTTTTAGGGGATCTACTGAAAAACTGTTTTTT
>-|-|TRBV7-2|TRBJ2-2
CASSQRGTGELFF
TGTGCCAGCAGCCAAAGGGGGACCGGGGAGCTGTTTTTT
>TRBD2|few|TRBV4-2|TRBJ2-7
CASSQRSGRLAGARGYEQYF
TGTGCCAGCAGCCAGAGATCCGGGAGGCTAGCGGGGGCGCGAGGGTACGAGCAGTACTTC
>-|-|TRBV20-1|TRBJ2-2
CSASWPNTGELFF
TGCAGTGCTAGTTGGCCGAACACCGGGGAGCTGTTTTTT
>-|-|TRBV24-1|TRBJ2-7
CATSTRGRAGEQYF
TGTGCCACCAGTACCCGCGGCAGGGCGGGGGAGCAGTACTTC
>TRBD2|-|TRBV7-8|TRBJ2-1
CASSLALRLAGPRGEQFF
TGTGCCAGCAGCTTAGCGCTTCGACTAGCGGGGCCGCGGGGTGAGCAGTTCTTC
>-|-|TRBV18|TRBJ2-5
CASSPFLETQYF
TGTGCCAGCTCACCGTTCTTGGAGACCCAGTACTTC
>-|-|TRBV30|TRBJ2-7
CAWSASAHRQKTGPEQYF
TGTGCCTGGAGTGCCTCGGCCCATCGACAGAAAACGGGTCCCGAGCAGTACTTC
>TRBD1|-|TRBV5-1|TRBJ2-3
CASNRGPTDTQYF
TGCGCCAGCAACAGGGGACCCACAGATACGCAGTATTTT
>-|-|TRBV5-4|TRBJ1-1
CASTAQGPYLVEAFF
TGTGCCAGCACCGCACAGGGTCCATATTTAGTTGAAGCTTTCTTT
>-|-|TRBV5-6|TRBJ2-7
CASSLVLASGYEQYF
TGTGCCAGCAGCTTGGTACTAGCATCGGGCTACGAGCAGTACTTC
>-|-|TRBV7-9|TRBJ2-4
CASSLSWQPGAKNIQYF
TGTGCCAGCAGCTTATCCTGGCAGCCGGGGGCCAAAAACATTCAGTACTTC
>TRBD2|once|TRBV5-1|TRBJ2-5
CASSLPTSGDKETQYF
TGCGCCAGCAGCTTACCGACTAGCGGGGACAAAGAGACCCAGTACTTC
>-|-|TRBV12-3/TRBV12-4|TRBJ2-2
CASGQNTGELFF
TGTGCCAGCGGACAGAACACCGGGGAGCTGTTTTTT
>TRBD1|once|TRBV27|TRBJ1-5
CASRELGQGKNQPQHF
TGTGCCAGCAGGGAACTTGGACAGGGGAAAAATCAGCCCCAGCATTTT
>TRBD1|-|TRBV12-3/TRBV12-4|TRBJ1-5
CASSFRGQQPQHF
TGTGCCAGCAGTTTCAGGGGGCAACAGCCCCAGCATTTT
>-|-|TRBV7-2|TRBJ1-3
CASTTYLAGNTIYF
TGTGCCAGCACAACCTATCTAGCAGGAAACACCATATATTTT
>-|few|TRBV30|TRBJ2-7
CASQQGTYGYEQYF
TGTGCCTCCCAGCAGGGGACGTACGGTTACGAGCAGTACTTC
>TRBD1|-|TRBV18|TRBJ1-1
CASSPPGQQNTEAFF
TGTGCCAGCTCACCACCGGGACAGCAGAACACTGAAGCTTTCTTT
>-|-|TRBV29-1|TRBJ1-1
CSVLPPMLGATEAFF
TGCAGCGTCCTTCCACCTATGCTGGGGGCGACTGAAGCTTTCTTT
>TRBD2|-|TRBV5-4|TRBJ2-7
CASSLAAGVAYEQYF
TGTGCCAGCAGCTTGGCAGCGGGAGTGGCCTACGAGCAGTACTTC